The 3 T cell receptor beta chains listed next were all sequenced from one sample in a study of Graves' ophthalmopathy and Graves' hyperthyroidism. The sequenced template was RNA, covering the TCR beta CDR3 region. An initial RT-PCR round employing HTBI primers preceded a second-round multiplex PCR. TCRdb reanalysed the multiplex PCR reads using MiXCR and keeps one entry per CDR3 protein. The sample carries under 200,000 distinct CDR3 sequences, 30% to 45% recorded once. The sequenced sample consisted of peripheral blood. The receptors were gathered from a woman aged 40 to 55 with Graves' ophthalmopathy.

In this sample, this clonotype turned up many times. This sequence joins TRBV28 and TRBJ1-1; the D gene is possibly TRBD1 (6 bases). From germline, CDR1 is MDHEN and CDR2 SYDVKM. The V end was cut by 5 bases, the J end by 1 base, with 11 bases between. The CDR3 runs 14 residues. This CDR3 is CASSTGTKNTEAFF. The DNA for the CDR3 is TGTGCCAGCAGTACCGGGACAAAGAACACTGAAGCTTTCTTT.

This clonotype has a count of ten or more. The chain carries TRBV4-1 and TRBJ1-2, with TRBD1 as a possible D gene (5 bases). Per germline, CDR1 MGHRA and CDR2 YSYEKL. The CDR3 is 16 residues long. The germline V and J ends were trimmed by 5 bases and 3 bases, with 19 bases remaining between them. CDR3 residues: CASSVASSGGYYGYTF. The DNA for the CDR3 is TGCGCCAGCAGCGTAGCCTCGAGCGGGGGTTACTATGGCTACACCTTC.

The chain combines TRBV28 with TRBJ2-7; TRBD2 agrees at 12 bases. Germline CDR1 reads MDHEN; CDR2 reads SYDVKM. The CDR3 spans 17 residues. V was pared by 4 bases and J by 3 bases, with 10 bases of the junction left unmatched. CDR3 loop: CASSSLRTSGTGYEQYF. The CDR3 nucleotides read TGTGCCAGCAGTTCCCTCCGGACTAGCGGGACAGGCTACGAGCAGTACTTC. The variable domain in full, with the rest retrieved from reference TRBV28 and TRBJ2-7, is DVKVTQSSRYLVKRTGEKVFLECVQDMDHENMFWYRQDPGLGLRLIYFSYDVKMKEKGDIPEGYSVSREKKERFSLILESASTNQTSMYLCASSSLRTSGTGYEQYFGPGTRLTVT.